What follows is one T cell receptor beta chain and its context. The CDR3 is 13 residues long. Clones were sequenced by immunoSEQ multiplex PCR, and TCRdb holds only the in-frame ones, with some missing. This sample has millions of clones, with about 92% found just once. This record comes from a study of shared clonotypes between healthy human individuals. Recent vaccinations or acute infections were absent in the healthy HIV-negative adult donors. The sample comprised naive CD4+ T cells sorted from blood. Noted subset: CD45RA+ positively selected. The chain joins TRBV21-1 to TRBJ1-1; TRBD1 is taken as the D call from the table, unchecked against the DNA. TRBV21-1 is given as a pseudogene. The clonotype originates from a man younger than 35 in good health. The CDR3 here is CASTVGGYTEAFF. DNA of the CDR3: TGTGCCAGCACGGTAGGGGGCTATACTGAAGCTTTCTTT.